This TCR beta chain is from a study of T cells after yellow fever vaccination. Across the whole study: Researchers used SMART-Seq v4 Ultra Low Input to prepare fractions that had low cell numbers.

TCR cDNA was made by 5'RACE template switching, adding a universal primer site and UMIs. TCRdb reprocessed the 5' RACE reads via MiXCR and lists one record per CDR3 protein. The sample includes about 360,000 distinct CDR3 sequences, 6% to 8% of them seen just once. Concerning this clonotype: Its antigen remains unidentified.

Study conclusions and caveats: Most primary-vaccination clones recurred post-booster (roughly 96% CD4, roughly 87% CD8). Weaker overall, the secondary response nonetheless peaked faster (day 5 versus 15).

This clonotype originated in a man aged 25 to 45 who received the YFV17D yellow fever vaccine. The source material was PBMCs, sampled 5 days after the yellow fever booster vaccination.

Written as DNA, the CDR3 is TGCGCCAGCGGTCTCTCGGGGCGTCCAGGCACCGGGGAGCTGTTTTTT. It is translated as CASGLSGRPGTGELFF. J is TRBJ2-2 and V is TRBV5-1; D may be TRBD1 or TRBD2 (5 bases each). Trimming cost V 7 bases and J 4 bases, with 20 bases left between them. Germline loops: CDR1 SGHRS, CDR2 YFSETQ. This CDR3 region has 16 residues.